This is a list of T cell receptor beta chains from one sample in a study of yellow fever vaccine responses in identical twins. TCRdb reprocessed the RT-PCR reads with MiXCR, giving one entry per CDR3 protein. This repertoire shows about 600 distinct CDR3 sequences, 89% found once; its top ten account for approximately 11%. The starting material was T cells from blood (PBMCs), unsorted or a sorted subset (not recorded which), obtained before or after yellow fever vaccination (not recorded which). The receptors originated from a female donor who received the yellow fever vaccine. Each CDR3 is given with its conserved first and last residue. Fields, in order: CDR3 protein, CDR3 DNA, D gene, J gene, V gene, clone size. The D gene is left open where the match is weak. Only some rows state a clone size, as once, few, many or a class for expanded clones.

CDR3aa: CASSSTGTSGRRGTDTQYF
CDR3nt: TGTGCCAGCAGCTCGACCGGGACTAGCGGGAGGAGGGGCACAGATACGCAGTATTTT
d_gene: TRBD2
j_gene: TRBJ2-3
v_gene: TRBV7-3
abundance: -

CDR3aa: CASSSQGAMNTGELFF
CDR3nt: TGTGCCAGCAGCTCTCAGGGGGCGATGAACACCGGGGAGCTGTTTTTT
d_gene: TRBD1
j_gene: TRBJ2-2
v_gene: TRBV11-1
abundance: -

CDR3aa: CASSVGGDGLAKNIQYF
CDR3nt: TGTGCCAGCAGCGTAGGGGGAGATGGGCTAGCCAAAAACATTCAGTACTTC
d_gene: -
j_gene: TRBJ2-4
v_gene: TRBV9
abundance: few

CDR3aa: CATSRDRDFRNTIYF
CDR3nt: TGTGCCACCAGCAGAGATCGGGACTTCAGAAACACCATATATTTT
d_gene: -
j_gene: TRBJ1-3
v_gene: TRBV15
abundance: -

CDR3aa: CASSVQGLREQYF
CDR3nt: TGTGCCAGCAGCGTACAGGGTCTGAGGGAGCAGTACTTC
d_gene: -
j_gene: TRBJ2-7
v_gene: TRBV9
abundance: -

CDR3aa: CATRPVRSYNEQFF
CDR3nt: TGTGCCACCAGGCCAGTCCGCTCCTACAATGAGCAGTTCTTC
d_gene: -
j_gene: TRBJ2-1
v_gene: TRBV15
abundance: -

CDR3aa: CASSRGRDTYGYTF
CDR3nt: TGTGCCAGCAGTAGGGGACGGGACACGTATGGCTACACCTTC
d_gene: -
j_gene: TRBJ1-2
v_gene: TRBV6-1
abundance: once

CDR3aa: CASSSRHLNTEAFF
CDR3nt: TGTGCCAGCAGCTCACGACACTTGAACACTGAAGCTTTCTTT
d_gene: -
j_gene: TRBJ1-1
v_gene: TRBV7-1
abundance: -

CDR3aa: CASSSLAGAYNEQFF
CDR3nt: TGTGCCAGCAGCTCCCTAGCGGGAGCCTACAATGAGCAGTTCTTC
d_gene: TRBD2
j_gene: TRBJ2-1
v_gene: TRBV11-2
abundance: -

CDR3aa: CASSAVDEQFF
CDR3nt: TGTGCCAGCAGTGCGGTGGATGAGCAGTTCTTC
d_gene: -
j_gene: TRBJ2-1
v_gene: TRBV12-3/TRBV12-4
abundance: -

CDR3aa: CASSLGPNNYEQYF
CDR3nt: TGTGCCAGCAGCTTGGGTCCCAATAACTACGAGCAGTACTTC
d_gene: -
j_gene: TRBJ2-7
v_gene: TRBV5-5
abundance: -

CDR3aa: CASSYSNGPQHF
CDR3nt: TGTGCCAGCAGTTACTCGAATGGGCCCCAGCATTTT
d_gene: -
j_gene: TRBJ1-5
v_gene: TRBV6-5
abundance: -

CDR3aa: CASSPIDRGDGYTF
CDR3nt: TGCGCCAGCAGTCCGATCGACAGGGGGGATGGCTACACCTTC
d_gene: TRBD1
j_gene: TRBJ1-2
v_gene: TRBV23-1
abundance: -

CDR3aa: CASSPTGGISYEQYF
CDR3nt: TGTGCCAGCAGCCCGACAGGGGGCATCTCCTACGAGCAGTACTTC
d_gene: TRBD1
j_gene: TRBJ2-7
v_gene: TRBV14
abundance: -

CDR3aa: CASSLGGGGATNEKLFF
CDR3nt: TGTGCCAGCAGCTTAGGGGGAGGGGGTGCAACTAATGAAAAACTGTTTTTT
d_gene: -
j_gene: TRBJ1-4
v_gene: TRBV11-1
abundance: -

CDR3aa: CATSRGGTGTNYGYTF
CDR3nt: TGTGCCACCAGCAGAGGGGGGACGGGAACTAACTATGGCTACACCTTC
d_gene: -
j_gene: TRBJ1-2
v_gene: TRBV15
abundance: -

CDR3aa: CAWSVTGGYTEAFF
CDR3nt: TGTGCCTGGAGTGTGACAGGGGGTTACACTGAAGCTTTCTTT
d_gene: TRBD1
j_gene: TRBJ1-1
v_gene: TRBV30
abundance: -

CDR3aa: CASSPPSYRDNSPLHF
CDR3nt: TGTGCCAGCTCACCACCTTCCTACAGGGACAATTCACCCCTCCACTTT
d_gene: -
j_gene: TRBJ1-6
v_gene: TRBV18
abundance: -

CDR3aa: CAWSPGRRGAWVGTF
CDR3nt: TGTGCCTGGAGTCCGGGGAGGAGGGGTGCCTGGGTCGGCACCTTC
d_gene: -
j_gene: TRBJ1-2
v_gene: TRBV30
abundance: -